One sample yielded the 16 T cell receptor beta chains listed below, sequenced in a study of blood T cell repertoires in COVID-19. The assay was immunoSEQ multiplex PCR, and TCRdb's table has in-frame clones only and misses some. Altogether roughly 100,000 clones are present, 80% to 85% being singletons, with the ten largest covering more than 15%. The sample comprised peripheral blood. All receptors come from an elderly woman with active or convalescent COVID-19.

CDR3 sequence: CASSQETGNTEAFF. CDR3 sequence (DNA): TGTGCCAGCAGCCAAGAGACAGGGAACACTGAAGCTTTCTTT. The gene calls are TRBV3-1 (or the pseudogene TRBV3-2) and TRBJ1-1; possible D gene TRBD1, 6 bases. The V end lost 0 bases, the J end lost 1 base, and 6 bases lay between the germline ends. The germline V gene has CDR1 LGHDT and CDR2 YNNKEL (reference sequence). CDR3 length equals 14 residues.

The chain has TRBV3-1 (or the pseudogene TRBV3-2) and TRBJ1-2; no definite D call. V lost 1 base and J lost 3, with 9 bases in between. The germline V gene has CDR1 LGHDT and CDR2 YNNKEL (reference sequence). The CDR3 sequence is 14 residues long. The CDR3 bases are TGTGCCAGCAGCCAAGCGGGATCCTACTATGGCTACACCTTC. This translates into CASSQAGSYYGYTF.

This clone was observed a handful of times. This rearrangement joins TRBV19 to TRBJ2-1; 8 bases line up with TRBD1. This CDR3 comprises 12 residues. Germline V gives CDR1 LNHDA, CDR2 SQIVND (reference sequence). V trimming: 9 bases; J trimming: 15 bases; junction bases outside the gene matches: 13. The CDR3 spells CARGGQGQARFF. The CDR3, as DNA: TGTGCCAGAGGCGGACAGGGACAGGCTCGGTTCTTC.

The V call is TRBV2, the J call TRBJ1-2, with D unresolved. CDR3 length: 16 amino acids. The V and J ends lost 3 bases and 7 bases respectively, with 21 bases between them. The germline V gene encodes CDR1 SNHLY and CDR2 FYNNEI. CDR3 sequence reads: CASSENLSGSGGGYTF. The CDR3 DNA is TGTGCCAGCAGTGAGAACCTTTCGGGGTCCGGCGGTGGCTACACCTTC.

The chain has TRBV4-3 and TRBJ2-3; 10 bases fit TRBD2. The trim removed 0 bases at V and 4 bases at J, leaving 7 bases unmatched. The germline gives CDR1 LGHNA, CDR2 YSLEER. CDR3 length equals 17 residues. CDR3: CASSQDSLAGVADTQYF. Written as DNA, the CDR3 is TGCGCCAGCAGCCAAGATTCCCTAGCGGGAGTCGCAGATACGCAGTATTTT.

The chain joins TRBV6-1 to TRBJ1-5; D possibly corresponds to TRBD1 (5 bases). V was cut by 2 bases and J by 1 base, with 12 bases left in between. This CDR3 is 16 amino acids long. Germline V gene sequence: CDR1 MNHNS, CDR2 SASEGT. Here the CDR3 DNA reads TGTGCCAGCAGTGAAACATGGCAGGGAAGCAATCAGCCCCAGCATTTT. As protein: CASSETWQGSNQPQHF.

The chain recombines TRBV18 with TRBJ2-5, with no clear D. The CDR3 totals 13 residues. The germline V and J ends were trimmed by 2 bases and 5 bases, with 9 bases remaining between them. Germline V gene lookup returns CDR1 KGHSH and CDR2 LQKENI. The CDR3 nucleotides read TGTGCCAGCTCACCAATCCGAGCGGAGACCCAGTACTTC. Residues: CASSPIRAETQYF. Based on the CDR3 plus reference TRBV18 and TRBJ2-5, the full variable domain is NAGVMQNPRHLVRRRGQEARLRCSPMKGHSHVYWYRQLPEEGLKFMVYLQKENIIDESGMPKERFSAEFPKEGPSILRIQQVVRGDSAAYFCASSPIRAETQYFGPGTRLLVL.

CDR3 residues: CASSRLSQHF. CDR3 DNA: TGTGCCAGCAGTAGACTCTCCCAGCATTTT. The gene calls are TRBV28 and TRBJ1-5; D uncertain. Trimming removed 5 bases at V and 11 bases at J, with 7 bases between. The CDR3 runs to 10 residues. Germline CDR1 is MDHEN and CDR2 is SYDVKM.

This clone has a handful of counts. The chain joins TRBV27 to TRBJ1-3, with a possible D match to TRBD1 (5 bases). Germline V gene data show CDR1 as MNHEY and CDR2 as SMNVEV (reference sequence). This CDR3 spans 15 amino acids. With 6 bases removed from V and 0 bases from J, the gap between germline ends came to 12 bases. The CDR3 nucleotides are TGTGCCAGCAGCTCAGACAGACCCTCTGGAAACACCATATATTTT. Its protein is CASSSDRPSGNTIYF.

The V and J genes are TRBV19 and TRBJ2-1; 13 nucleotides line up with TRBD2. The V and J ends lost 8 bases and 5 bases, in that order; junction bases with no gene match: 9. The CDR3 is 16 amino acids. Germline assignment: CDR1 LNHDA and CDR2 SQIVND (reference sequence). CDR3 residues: CASETGTSGNHNEQFF. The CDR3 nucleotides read TGTGCCAGTGAAACCGGGACTAGCGGGAACCACAATGAGCAGTTCTTC.

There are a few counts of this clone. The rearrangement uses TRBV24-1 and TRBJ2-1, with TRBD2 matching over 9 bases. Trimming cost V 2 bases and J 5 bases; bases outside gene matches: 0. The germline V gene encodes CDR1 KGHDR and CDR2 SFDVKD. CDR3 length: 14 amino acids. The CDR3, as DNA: TGTGCCACCAGTGATTCTAGCGGGGACAATGAGCAGTTCTTC. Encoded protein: CATSDSSGDNEQFF.

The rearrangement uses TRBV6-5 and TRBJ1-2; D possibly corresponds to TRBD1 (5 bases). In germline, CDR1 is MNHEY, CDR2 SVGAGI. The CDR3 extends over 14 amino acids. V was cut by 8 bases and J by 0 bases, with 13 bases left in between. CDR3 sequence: CASGKAGTNYGYTF. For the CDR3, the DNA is TGTGCCAGCGGAAAGGCAGGGACTAACTATGGCTACACCTTC.

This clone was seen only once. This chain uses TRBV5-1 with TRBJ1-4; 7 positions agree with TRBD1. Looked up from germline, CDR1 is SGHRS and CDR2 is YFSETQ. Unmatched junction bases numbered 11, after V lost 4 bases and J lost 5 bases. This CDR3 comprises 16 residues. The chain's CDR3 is CASSLGPGTANEKLFF. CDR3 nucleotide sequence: TGCGCCAGCAGCCTGGGGCCCGGGACAGCGAATGAAAAACTGTTTTTT.

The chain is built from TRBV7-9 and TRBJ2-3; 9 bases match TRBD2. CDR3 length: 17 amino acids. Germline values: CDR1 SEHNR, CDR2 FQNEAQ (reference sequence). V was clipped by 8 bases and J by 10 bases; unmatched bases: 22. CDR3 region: CASGTGSSGGHRIAQYF. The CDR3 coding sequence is TGTGCCAGCGGAACAGGGAGTAGCGGGGGCCACAGAATTGCGCAGTATTTT. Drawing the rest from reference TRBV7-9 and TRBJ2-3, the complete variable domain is DTGVSQNPRHKITKRGQNVTFRCDPISEHNRLYWYRQTLGQGPEFLTYFQNEAQLEKSRLLSDRFSAERPKGSFSTLEIQRTEQGDSAMYLCASGTGSSGGHRIAQYFGPGTRLTVL.

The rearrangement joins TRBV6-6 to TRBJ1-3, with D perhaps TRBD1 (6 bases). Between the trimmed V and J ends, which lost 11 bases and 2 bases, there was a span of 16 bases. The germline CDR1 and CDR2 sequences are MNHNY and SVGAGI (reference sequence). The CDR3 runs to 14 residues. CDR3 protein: CAGQTGSPGNTIYF. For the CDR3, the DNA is TGTGCCGGACAAACAGGGTCACCTGGAAACACCATATATTTT.

The CDR3 nucleotides read TGTGCCAGCAATCTACAGGGGGAATCTGAAGCTTTCTTT. It codes for CASNLQGESEAFF. V usage is TRBV2 and J usage is TRBJ1-1; 8 nucleotides agree with TRBD1. This CDR3 comprises 13 residues. With 7 bases clipped from V and 6 bases from J, the junction kept 7 bases outside the gene matches. Germline V CDR1 and CDR2: SNHLY, FYNNEI.